This entry lists 23 T cell receptor beta chains sequenced from one sample in a study of shared clonotypes between healthy human individuals. Naive CD8 cells comprised CD45RO-negative, CCR7-positively selected cells, excluding terminally differentiated effector memory CD45RA+ cells. Clones were sequenced by immunoSEQ multiplex PCR, and TCRdb holds only the in-frame ones, with some missing. The sample lists 650,000 to 800,000 clones, 92% seen once, with 20% to 25% in the top ten. The sequenced material came from naive CD8+ T cells sorted from blood. Receptor source: a man aged 30 to 45 in good health.

DNA of the CDR3: TGTGCCAGTAGTATCGGCTTAGTAGGCGAGCAGTACTTC. It is translated as CASSIGLVGEQYF. The chain employs TRBV19 and TRBJ2-7; D is unresolved. The CDR3 is 13 amino acids. Germline-derived CDR1 and CDR2 are LNHDA and SQIVND (reference sequence). Trimming took 3 bases from V and 6 from J, leaving 12 bases between them.

The V call is TRBV6-6, the J call TRBJ2-3; D gene uncertain. This CDR3 comprises 10 residues. V lost 9 bases and J 4 bases, leaving 5 bases between the germline ends. CDR1 is MNHNY and CDR2 is SVGAGI in the germline V gene (reference sequence). The DNA for the CDR3 is TGTGCCAGTCAAGCAGATACGCAGTATTTT. This codes for CASQADTQYF.

The chain employs TRBV15 and TRBJ2-7; D not resolved. The germline CDR1 and CDR2 sequences are LNHNV and YYDKDF (reference sequence). The germline V and J ends were trimmed by 3 bases and 0 bases, with 12 bases remaining between them. The CDR3 runs to 15 residues. Here the CDR3 DNA reads TGTGCCACCAGCAGTCGTTCGTGGGACTCCTACGAGCAGTACTTC. It yields the protein CATSSRSWDSYEQYF.

V usage is TRBV19 and J usage is TRBJ1-5, with a tentative D call TRBD1 (5 bases). This CDR3 is 13 amino acids long. Germline loops: CDR1 LNHDA, CDR2 SQIVND (reference sequence). Deletions cut 7 bases from V and 7 bases from J, with 14 bases between. The DNA for the CDR3 is TGTGCCAGTACGCCGCGGGGCTGGCAGCCCCAGCATTTT. The encoded protein is CASTPRGWQPQHF.

The chain has TRBV7-8 and TRBJ2-5; D is unclear. Germline V gene sequence: CDR1 SGHVS, CDR2 FQNEAQ. Trimming stripped 5 bases from V and 3 bases from J, with 7 bases between. This CDR3 comprises 12 residues. CDR3 in DNA: TGTGCCAGCAGCCTGGCAGAAGAGACCCAGTACTTC. It yields the protein CASSLAEETQYF.

The rearrangement uses TRBV10-3 and TRBJ2-1, with 8 bases aligning to TRBD2. This CDR3 is 19 amino acids long. V was pared by 3 bases and J by 0 bases, with 13 bases of the junction left unmatched. Germline CDR1 and CDR2: ENHRY and SYGVKD. CDR3 in amino acids: CAISDLDDSGASSYNEQFF. The CDR3 DNA follows: TGTGCCATCAGTGATTTGGACGATAGCGGGGCTAGCTCCTACAATGAGCAGTTCTTC.

This clone was counted at least ten times. This chain joins TRBV21-1 and TRBJ2-5. TRBV21-1 is flagged as a pseudogene. The CDR3 contains 17 residues. CDR3 DNA: TGTGCCAGCAGCAAGTCTAAGGTATCGAGTAAGCAAGAGACCCAGTACTTC. Its translation: CASSKSKVSSKQETQYF.

The chain has TRBV5-4 and TRBJ1-2; no clear D. The V end lost 0 bases, the J end lost 4 bases, and 13 bases lay between the germline ends. Per the germline V gene, CDR1 is SGHNT and CDR2 is YYREEE (reference sequence). The CDR3 consists of 15 residues. The DNA for the CDR3 is TGTGCCAGCAGCTTGGATCCAAGCGGCGGCTATGGCTACACCTTC. This sequence encodes CASSLDPSGGYGYTF.

J is TRBJ2-3 and V is TRBV2; D may be TRBD1 or TRBD2 (5 bases each). With 6 bases removed from V and 2 bases from J, the gap between germline ends came to 12 bases. Per germline, CDR1 SNHLY and CDR2 FYNNEI. This CDR3 has 14 residues. CDR3 bases: TGTGCCAGCAGCGGGACCTTTCTCACAGATACGCAGTATTTT. Translated: CASSGTFLTDTQYF.

The rearrangement links TRBV10-3 to TRBJ2-7, with D uncertain. With 0 bases removed from V and 6 bases from J, the gap between germline ends came to 12 bases. From germline, CDR1 is ENHRY and CDR2 SYGVKD. CDR3 length: 14 residues. CDR3 residues: CAISESMKLSEQYF. Written as DNA, the CDR3 is TGTGCCATCAGTGAGTCGATGAAACTCTCCGAGCAGTACTTC.

This chain joins TRBV13 and TRBJ1-5; D is uncertain. CDR1 is PRHDT, CDR2 FYEKMQ, per germline (reference sequence). V gave up 3 bases and J gave up 4 bases, with 7 bases separating them. The CDR3 runs 13 residues. Here the CDR3 DNA reads TGTGCCAGCAGCTTGGGCATAAATCAGCCCCAGCATTTT. It encodes CASSLGINQPQHF.

The V and J genes are TRBV4-1 and TRBJ2-2; no clear D. This CDR3 is built from 15 residues. Deletions cut 4 bases from V and 1 base from J, with 10 bases between. Per germline, CDR1 MGHRA and CDR2 YSYEKL. The CDR3 coding sequence is TGCGCCAGCAGCCTCAGACACTTGAACACCGGGGAGCTGTTTTTT. Amino acids: CASSLRHLNTGELFF.

Regarding this clone: Additional DNA sequences in this sample encode the identical CDR3. The rearrangement links TRBV5-1 to TRBJ2-7; D is unresolved. V was clipped by 2 bases and J by 2 bases, with 2 bases between them. The CDR3 is made up of 11 amino acids. The V gene's germline CDR1 is SGHRS and CDR2 YFSETQ. The chain's CDR3 is CASSLPYEQYF. CDR3 DNA: TGCGCCAGCAGCTTACCCTACGAGCAGTACTTC.

CDR3 coding DNA: TGTGCCAGCAGCGTGGGACCGCGAATAACACTCTATGGCTACACCTTC. The encoded protein is CASSVGPRITLYGYTF. V and J are TRBV13 and TRBJ1-2, with D maybe TRBD1 (5 bases). V was clipped by 5 bases and J by 4 bases, with 20 bases between them. The CDR3 sequence is 16 residues long. Germline-derived CDR1 and CDR2 are PRHDT and FYEKMQ (reference sequence).

The table lists this clone with a count of one. J is TRBJ1-2 and V is TRBV28; perhaps TRBD1 as D (5 bases). The germline CDR1 and CDR2 sequences are MDHEN and SYDVKM. The CDR3 covers 12 residues. V was trimmed by 10 bases and J by 6 bases, leaving 15 bases between them. The CDR3 protein is CAINDGANGYTF. In nucleotides, the CDR3 is TGTGCCATCAACGACGGGGCAAATGGCTACACCTTC.

This sequence joins TRBV27 and TRBJ2-1, with TRBD2 identical over 7 bases. V shed 5 bases and J 3 bases; nucleotides not matched to a gene: 10. Germline CDR1 MNHEY, CDR2 SMNVEV (reference sequence). The CDR3 is 16 amino acids. CDR3: CASSPFGGSDYNEQFF. The DNA for the CDR3 is TGTGCCAGCAGTCCCTTTGGCGGGAGCGACTACAATGAGCAGTTCTTC.

V gene TRBV10-2 combines with J gene TRBJ1-5, with no clear D. The CDR3 has 16 residues. CDR1 and CDR2 (germline): WSHSY, SAAADI. V was pared by 2 bases and J by 7 bases, with 18 bases between. The CDR3 loop is CASSELSTIPGQPQHF. DNA of the CDR3: TGCGCCAGCAGTGAGCTGAGTACCATTCCAGGACAGCCCCAGCATTTT.

The chain is built from TRBV5-6 and TRBJ1-1; D remains ambiguous. The CDR3 consists of 13 residues. Germline V lookup: CDR1 SGHDT, CDR2 YYEEEE. V was trimmed by 0 bases and J by 4 bases, leaving 7 bases between them. This chain's CDR3 is CASSLEGGTEAFF. Written as DNA, the CDR3 is TGTGCCAGCAGCTTGGAGGGCGGCACTGAAGCTTTCTTT.

The chain couples TRBV29-1 to TRBJ1-1, with a possible D match to TRBD1 (5 bases). V dropped 6 bases and J dropped 7 bases, with 21 bases sitting between them. Per germline, CDR1 SQVTM and CDR2 ANQGSEA. The CDR3 is made up of 14 amino acids. This chain's CDR3 is CSVHKTGLYFEAFF. DNA for the CDR3: TGCAGCGTCCATAAGACGGGACTCTACTTTGAAGCTTTCTTT. Full variable domain (missing parts from reference TRBV29-1 and TRBJ1-1): SAVISQKPSRDICQRGTSLTIQCQVDSQVTMMFWYRQQPGQSLTLIATANQGSEATYESGFVIDKFPISRPNLTFSTLTVSNMSPEDSSIYLCSVHKTGLYFEAFFGQGTRLTVV.

The sample holds one count of this clone. This sequence joins TRBV29-1 and TRBJ2-1, with 7 positions matching TRBD2. Germline CDR1 reads SQVTM; CDR2 reads ANQGSEA. V dropped 4 bases and J dropped 7; count of bases not matched to a gene: 7. The CDR3 runs 13 residues. The DNA of the CDR3 is TGCAGCGTTGTTACGGGAGGCTGGAATGAGCAGTTCTTC. It yields the protein CSVVTGGWNEQFF.

This chain links TRBV6-5 with TRBJ2-7; D ambiguous. V lost 0 bases and J 2 bases, leaving 14 bases between the germline ends. CDR1 and CDR2 from the germline V gene are MNHEY and SVGAGI. This CDR3 region has 16 residues. As DNA, the CDR3 is TGTGCCAGCAGTTACTCGGGCGACGGTAGGGCCTACGAGCAGTACTTC. Its protein is CASSYSGDGRAYEQYF.

The rearrangement links TRBV6-1 to TRBJ2-7; the D gene could be TRBD1 or TRBD2 (5 bases each). Trimming left V 3 bases short and J 2 bases short, with 11 bases between. This CDR3 is built from 14 residues. The germline gives CDR1 MNHNS, CDR2 SASEGT. CDR3: CASSEGDGAYEQYF. In DNA form, the CDR3 reads TGTGCCAGCAGTGAGGGGGACGGGGCCTACGAGCAGTACTTC.

V is TRBV28 and J is TRBJ2-3; a possible D gene is TRBD2 (6 bases). CDR1 MDHEN and CDR2 SYDVKM come from the germline V gene. The V end was cut by 7 bases, the J end by 4 bases, with 12 bases between. The CDR3 consists of 13 residues. CDR3: CASTASVADTQYF. Here the CDR3 DNA reads TGTGCCAGCACGGCTAGCGTGGCAGATACGCAGTATTTT.